Presented here are 15 T cell receptor beta chains from one specimen sequenced in a study of T cells in Graves' hyperthyroidism and ophthalmopathy. Researchers took RNA transcripts and amplified the TCR beta CDR3 regions from them. The HTBI primer set drove a first-round RT-PCR of the TCR CDR3. TCRdb itself ran the multiplex PCR reads through MiXCR, one entry per CDR3 protein. The sample includes about 290,000 distinct CDR3 sequences, less than 15% seen only once; the top ten take about 8%. Sequencing used blood. These TCRs come from a woman aged 25 to 45 with Graves' hyperthyroidism that later progressed to Graves' ophthalmopathy.

This sequence joins TRBV20-1 and TRBJ2-7; TRBD2 matches at 12 bases. CDR3 size: 18 residues. Germline V gene lookup returns CDR1 DFQATT and CDR2 SNEGSKA (reference sequence). V trimming: 4 bases; J trimming: 0 bases; junction bases outside the gene matches: 13. The CDR3 protein is CSATLRRLAGGFSYEQYF. The CDR3 DNA sequence: TGCAGTGCTACCCTCAGGCGTCTAGCGGGAGGGTTCTCCTACGAGCAGTACTTC.

This clonotype was picked up many times. CDR3 sequence reads: CASSYQGWTEAFF. In nucleotides, the CDR3 is TGTGCCAGCAGTTACCAGGGCTGGACTGAAGCTTTCTTT. The rearrangement joins TRBV6-5 to TRBJ1-1; possibly TRBD1 for D (5 bases). Trimming took off 2 bases at V and 5 bases at J, with 9 bases between the two ends. CDR3 length: 13 amino acids. The germline V gene has CDR1 MNHEY and CDR2 SVGAGI.

This clonotype was seen only a few times. This chain connects TRBV5-1 to TRBJ2-3, with 14 bases that match TRBD2. The CDR3 is made up of 16 amino acids. Unmatched junction bases numbered 7, after V lost 5 bases and J lost 5 bases. Germline CDR1 and CDR2: SGHRS and YFSETQ. CDR3 sequence (DNA): TGCGCCAGCAGATTAGGACTAGCGGGGGGCGGAGATACGCAGTATTTT. This translates into CASRLGLAGGGDTQYF. The complete variable domain, with remaining parts taken from reference TRBV5-1 and TRBJ2-3, reads KAGVTQTPRYLIKTRGQQVTLSCSPISGHRSVSWYQQTPGQGLQFLFEYFSETQRNKGNFPGRFSGRQFSNSRSEMNVSTLELGDSALYLCASRLGLAGGGDTQYFGPGTRLTVL.

This clonotype was detected ten times or more. The rearrangement links TRBV6-2 or TRBV6-3 to TRBJ2-1, with 10 bases matching TRBD2. The CDR3 spans 18 residues. Germline trimming cut 0 bases from V and 4 bases from J; bases unmatched to any gene: 9. Germline V gene data show CDR1 as MNHEY and CDR2 as SVGEGT. CDR3 nucleotides: TGTGCCAGCAGTTACTCGAAGGCTAGCGGGAGTCGGTACAATGAGCAGTTCTTC. Encoded protein: CASSYSKASGSRYNEQFF.

This clonotype was seen a handful of times. The chain joins TRBV9 to TRBJ1-4, with D hard to call. Trimming took off 4 bases at V and 5 bases at J, with 18 bases between the two ends. CDR3 length: 16 amino acids. Germline V lookup: CDR1 SGDLS, CDR2 YYNGEE. In DNA form, the CDR3 reads TGTGCCAGCAGCCCGCATAGGACGCCTGGAAATGAAAAACTGTTTTTT. Its protein is CASSPHRTPGNEKLFF.

This clonotype was detected ten times or more. The chain links TRBV20-1 to TRBJ2-3; D may be TRBD2 (6 bases). CDR1 DFQATT and CDR2 SNEGSKA come from the germline V gene (reference sequence). Trimming took 6 bases from V and 0 from J, leaving 13 bases between them. The CDR3 contains 14 residues. The CDR3 sequence: CSAPGLTSTDTQYF. CDR3 bases: TGCAGTGCCCCGGGACTCACTAGCACAGATACGCAGTATTTT.

This clonotype was observed many times. The chain joins TRBV3-1 to TRBJ1-5, with a tentative D call TRBD1 (5 bases). The CDR3 runs to 13 residues. Trimming left V 3 bases short and J 4 bases short, with 7 bases between. Germline CDR1 and CDR2: LGHDT and YNNKEL (reference sequence). CDR3 in amino acids: CASSHRGNQPQHF. The CDR3 DNA is TGTGCCAGCAGCCATAGGGGAAATCAGCCCCAGCATTTT.

This clonotype was detected many times. The rearrangement links TRBV12-3 or TRBV12-4 to TRBJ2-3; D remains ambiguous. V gave up 7 bases and J gave up 0 bases, with 20 bases separating them. The CDR3 length is 17 residues. The CDR3 coding sequence is TGTGCCAGCACCCAGGCGGAAGGCTGGAAGAGCACAGATACGCAGTATTTT. It specifies CASTQAEGWKSTDTQYF.

Many counts were recorded for this clonotype. This chain joins TRBV27 and TRBJ2-1, with 13 bases that match TRBD2. V shed 5 bases, J shed 2 bases, and the junction held 6 bases outside the gene matches. Germline values: CDR1 MNHEY, CDR2 SMNVEV (reference sequence). The length of the CDR3 is 17 residues. The CDR3 loop reads CASSEWTSGSTYNEQFF. CDR3 bases: TGTGCCAGCAGTGAATGGACTAGCGGGAGTACCTACAATGAGCAGTTCTTC.

This clonotype has a handful of counts. The rearrangement uses TRBV19 and TRBJ2-7; D is perhaps TRBD1 (6 bases). Per the germline V gene, CDR1 is LNHDA and CDR2 is SQIVND (reference sequence). Trimming removed 6 bases from V and 2 bases from J, with 17 bases in between. This CDR3 is 15 amino acids long. DNA for the CDR3: TGTGCCAGTAGCTTTGGAACAGGGATAACCTACGAGCAGTACTTC. It is translated as CASSFGTGITYEQYF.

This clonotype has at least ten counts. The chain uses TRBV30 and TRBJ1-5, with D possibly TRBD1 on 5 matching bases. The germline V and J ends were trimmed by 2 bases and 6 bases, with 11 bases remaining between them. Germline V gives CDR1 GTSNPN, CDR2 SVGIG (reference sequence). The CDR3 is made up of 13 amino acids. The CDR3 sequence: CAWSRQQGQPQHF. Here the CDR3 DNA reads TGTGCCTGGAGTAGGCAGCAGGGTCAGCCCCAGCATTTT. Drawing the rest from reference TRBV30 and TRBJ1-5, the complete variable domain is SQTIHQWPATLVQPVGSPLSLECTVEGTSNPNLYWYRQAAGRGLQLLFYSVGIGQISSEVPQNLSASRPQDRQFILSSKKLLLSDSGFYLCAWSRQQGQPQHFGDGTRLSIL.

This clonotype was observed at least ten times. V and J are TRBV3-1 and TRBJ2-1, with D maybe TRBD2 (6 bases). From germline, CDR1 is LGHDT and CDR2 YNNKEL (reference sequence). The CDR3 sequence is 15 residues long. Deletions cut 0 bases from V and 6 bases from J, with 12 bases between. The CDR3 region is CASSQDRRGSNEQFF. CDR3 in DNA: TGTGCCAGCAGCCAAGACCGGCGGGGAAGCAATGAGCAGTTCTTC.

This clonotype was seen more than once but under ten times. A much larger clone lies a single base off, so this may be a read error. The gene calls are TRBV2 and TRBJ2-1, with 9 bases that match TRBD1. Losses at the gene ends were 8 bases for V and 7 bases for J; bases not matched to a gene: 6. Germline V lookup: CDR1 SNHLY, CDR2 FYNNEI. There are 13 residues in the CDR3. CDR3 nucleotides: TGTGCCAGCGCGGGGACAGGGTCGAATGAGCAGTTCTTC. Amino acid sequence: CASAGTGSNEQFF.

This clonotype was seen many times. This chain links TRBV7-9 with TRBJ2-5, with D perhaps matching TRBD2 (6 bases). V dropped 4 bases and J dropped 5 bases, with 11 bases sitting between them. Germline V gives CDR1 SEHNR, CDR2 FQNEAQ (reference sequence). The CDR3 spans 13 residues. Here the CDR3 reads CASSSRSGETQYF. CDR3 DNA sequence: TGTGCCAGCAGCTCAAGAAGCGGGGAGACCCAGTACTTC.

This clonotype was observed many times. CDR3 residues: CSAPPGTVITDTQYF. The CDR3 coding sequence is TGCAGTGCTCCACCGGGGACAGTTATCACAGATACGCAGTATTTT. The V and J genes are TRBV20-1 and TRBJ2-3; 7 bases fit TRBD1. The CDR3 is 15 amino acids. From germline, CDR1 is DFQATT and CDR2 SNEGSKA (reference sequence). V lost 5 bases, J lost 2 bases, and 10 bases stayed unmatched.